The 31 T cell receptor beta chains below were found in one sample sequenced in a study of cytomegalovirus exposure and HLA in healthy donors. TCRdb's table, derived via immunoSEQ multiplex PCR, lists solely in-frame clones and lacks some. The table shows hundreds of thousands of clones, with around nine tenths occurring only once. Sequenced material: PBMCs. The source of these receptors is a woman aged 18-29 years in good health and CMV-seropositive.

This chain connects TRBV30 to TRBJ1-1, with D possibly matching TRBD1 (5 bases). The CDR3 runs to 13 residues. Germline V gene sequence: CDR1 GTSNPN, CDR2 SVGIG (reference sequence). Trimming stripped 1 base from V and 6 bases from J, with 12 bases between. This chain's CDR3 is CAWSAGSGPEAFF. The CDR3 nucleotides read TGTGCCTGGAGTGCAGGGTCGGGTCCTGAAGCTTTCTTT.

The chain has TRBV5-1 and TRBJ2-1, with 11 bases aligning to TRBD2. The CDR3 length is 15 residues. Germline CDR1 is SGHRS and CDR2 is YFSETQ. J gave up 8 bases and V 5 bases, and 9 bases lay outside the gene matches. The CDR3, as DNA: TGCGCCAGCAGAGGTAATAGCGGGAGGGCCGATGAGCAGTTCTTC. The encoded protein is CASRGNSGRADEQFF.

The CDR3 bases are TGTGCCAGCAGCCCCGGAGGGGTCCAAGAGACCCAGTACTTC. This translates into CASSPGGVQETQYF. The V gene is TRBV6-5, the J gene TRBJ2-5; D possibly corresponds to TRBD2 (6 bases). In germline, CDR1 is MNHEY, CDR2 SVGAGI. This CDR3 spans 14 amino acids. Trimming cost V 6 bases and J 1 base, with 12 bases left between them.

The J gene is TRBJ1-1, the V gene TRBV30; TRBD1 matches 9 bases. Germline values: CDR1 GTSNPN, CDR2 SVGIG (reference sequence). With V trimmed by 0 bases and J by 4 bases, 0 bases remained unmatched. The CDR3 consists of 13 residues. The CDR3 is CAWSVQGATEAFF. The CDR3, as DNA: TGTGCCTGGAGTGTACAGGGGGCCACTGAAGCTTTCTTT.

V and J are TRBV27 and TRBJ1-2; weak D call: TRBD1 (5 bases). Trimming cost V 3 bases and J 0 bases, with 8 bases left between them. The CDR3 has 14 residues. Germline-derived CDR1 and CDR2 are MNHEY and SMNVEV (reference sequence). The CDR3 coding sequence is TGTGCCAGCAGTTTTGGGGGGGCTAACTATGGCTACACCTTC. Translation: CASSFGGANYGYTF.

This clone was recorded once. Other DNA sequences in this sample translate to the same CDR3. This chain connects TRBV30 to TRBJ1-3; TRBD1 is a possible D gene (5 bases). This CDR3 contains 13 residues. The V and J ends lost 3 bases and 2 bases respectively, with 8 bases between them. Germline loops: CDR1 GTSNPN, CDR2 SVGIG (reference sequence). This CDR3 reads CAWRGGPGNTIYF. CDR3 DNA: TGTGCCTGGAGGGGGGGACCTGGAAACACCATATATTTT.

The chain recombines TRBV5-1 with TRBJ2-2, with D unclear. The V gene lost 0 bases and the J gene lost 1 base, with 4 bases spanning the gap. The CDR3 is 14 amino acids. CDR1 and CDR2 from the germline V gene are SGHRS and YFSETQ. DNA of the CDR3: TGCGCCAGCAGCTTGGGACAGAACACCGGGGAGCTGTTTTTT. Amino acid sequence: CASSLGQNTGELFF.

The chain carries TRBV2 and TRBJ2-2; D uncertain. Germline V gene sequence: CDR1 SNHLY, CDR2 FYNNEI. Trimming took 2 bases from V and 4 from J, leaving 11 bases between them. This CDR3 spans 15 amino acids. CDR3 sequence reads: CASSELSYGTGELFF. CDR3 in DNA: TGTGCCAGCAGTGAACTTTCGTACGGCACCGGGGAGCTGTTTTTT.

This clone was found a few times. The chain recombines TRBV6-6 with TRBJ1-2; TRBD1 is a possible D gene (6 bases). The germline V gene has CDR1 MNHNY and CDR2 SVGAGI (reference sequence). The CDR3 is 13 amino acids. The ends were cut back, 4 bases at V and 2 bases at J, with 8 bases in the middle. CDR3 protein: CASSLTGNYGYTF. The CDR3 DNA reads TGTGCCAGCAGTTTAACAGGGAACTATGGCTACACCTTC.

The V and J genes are TRBV29-1 and TRBJ2-7; TRBD1 aligns across 8 bases. After removal of 7 bases from V and 2 bases from J, the junction contained 7 bases not matched to a gene. CDR3 length equals 13 residues. Germline assignment: CDR1 SQVTM and CDR2 ANQGSEA. The CDR3 DNA reads as TGCAGCGCCCGGACAGGGCGGCCCTACGAGCAGTACTTC. Translated, it gives CSARTGRPYEQYF.

With regard to this clone: The same CDR3 also results from other DNA sequences found in this sample. This chain links TRBV9 with TRBJ2-7; 7 bases match TRBD2. Germline values: CDR1 SGDLS, CDR2 YYNGEE. This CDR3 comprises 12 residues. V dropped 4 bases and J dropped 3; count of bases not matched to a gene: 1. CDR3 amino acids: CASSPGGYEQYF. For the CDR3, the DNA is TGTGCCAGCAGCCCGGGGGGCTACGAGCAGTACTTC.

The rearrangement uses TRBV7-9 and TRBJ1-5, with 7 nucleotides matching TRBD1. The germline V gene encodes CDR1 SEHNR and CDR2 FQNEAQ (reference sequence). With V trimmed by 3 bases and J by 7 bases, 15 bases remained unmatched. The CDR3 extends over 17 amino acids. In nucleotides, the CDR3 is TGTGCCAGCAGCTTGGGCTCCGGGACAGCTCAGCGGCAGCCCCAGCATTTT. Translating gives CASSLGSGTAQRQPQHF. Full variable domain (missing parts from reference TRBV7-9 and TRBJ1-5): DTGVSQNPRHKITKRGQNVTFRCDPISEHNRLYWYRQTLGQGPEFLTYFQNEAQLEKSRLLSDRFSAERPKGSFSTLEIQRTEQGDSAMYLCASSLGSGTAQRQPQHFGDGTRLSIL.

Turning to this clone: The sample carries other DNA sequences with the same CDR3. The chain is built from TRBV18 and TRBJ2-7; 7 bases align to TRBD1. The V gene end was trimmed by 3 bases and the J gene end by 1 base; junction bases not matched to a gene: 3. This CDR3 spans 14 amino acids. Germline CDR1 KGHSH, CDR2 LQKENI. CDR3 protein: CASSPGTDSYEQYF. The CDR3 region has the DNA TGTGCCAGCTCACCCGGGACAGATTCCTACGAGCAGTACTTC.

The chain links TRBV11-2 to TRBJ1-2, with 9 bases matching TRBD1. The CDR3 runs 14 residues. CDR1 and CDR2 (germline): SGHAT, FQNNGV. The trim removed 4 bases at V and 6 bases at J, leaving 6 bases unmatched. The CDR3 sequence is CASSSSQGADGYTF. For the CDR3, the DNA is TGTGCCAGCAGCTCATCACAGGGGGCTGATGGCTACACCTTC.

This clone was seen only once. The DNA of the CDR3 is TGTGCCAGCAGCGCCGGAGGGAGCCAAGAGACCCAGTACTTC. Translation: CASSAGGSQETQYF. This chain connects TRBV11-3 to TRBJ2-5; D is perhaps TRBD2 (6 bases). CDR3 length: 14 residues. V was pared by 5 bases and J by 1 base, with 11 bases between. CDR1 and CDR2 from the germline V gene are SGHNT and YENEEA.

The rearrangement links TRBV2 to TRBJ1-1, with D hard to call. Trimming cost V 9 bases and J 3 bases, with 8 bases left between them. Germline V gene sequence: CDR1 SNHLY, CDR2 FYNNEI. There are 11 residues in the CDR3. CDR3 loop: CARSFDTEAFF. In DNA form, the CDR3 reads TGTGCCAGAAGTTTCGACACTGAAGCTTTCTTT.

The chain employs TRBV4-1 and TRBJ2-5, with TRBD2 matching 7 bases. The length of the CDR3 is 18 residues. CDR1 and CDR2 (germline): MGHRA, YSYEKL. V shed 4 bases, J shed 3 bases, and the junction held 17 bases outside the gene matches. As DNA, the CDR3 is TGCGCCAGCAGCCTCTACCCCCGAGAAGCTAGCGGAGAAGAGACCCAGTACTTC. Amino acids: CASSLYPREASGEETQYF.

The J gene is TRBJ1-3, the V gene TRBV18; D not certain. The CDR3 has 15 amino acids. Germline lookup yields CDR1 KGHSH and CDR2 LQKENI. Trimming shortened V by 5 bases and J by 2 bases, and 13 bases separated the two germline ends. CDR3 region: CASSEMSPAGNTIYF. In DNA form, the CDR3 reads TGTGCCAGCTCAGAGATGTCCCCCGCTGGAAACACCATATATTTT.

The chain uses TRBV9 and TRBJ2-1; D possibly corresponds to TRBD2 (6 bases). The CDR3 is 16 residues long. The V gene lost 0 bases and the J gene lost 0 bases, with 10 bases spanning the gap. Germline V gene data show CDR1 as SGDLS and CDR2 as YYNGEE. The CDR3: CASSVETGDSYNEQFF. Here the CDR3 DNA reads TGTGCCAGCAGCGTAGAAACGGGAGACTCCTACAATGAGCAGTTCTTC.

V usage is TRBV4-1 and J usage is TRBJ2-7; D uncertain. Germline V gives CDR1 MGHRA, CDR2 YSYEKL. CDR3 size: 16 residues. With 1 base removed from V and 0 bases from J, the gap between germline ends came to 13 bases. CDR3 in amino acids: CASSQGAQATSYEQYF. Written as DNA, the CDR3 is TGCGCCAGCAGCCAAGGGGCCCAGGCGACCTCCTACGAGCAGTACTTC.

This chain joins TRBV5-6 and TRBJ1-1; possible D gene TRBD1, 5 bases. Looked up from germline, CDR1 is SGHDT and CDR2 is YYEEEE. Trimming stripped 0 bases from V and 1 base from J, with 10 bases between. This CDR3 is built from 15 residues. CDR3 amino acids: CASSLGGGTNTEAFF. The CDR3 nucleotides are TGTGCCAGCAGCTTGGGTGGGGGGACGAACACTGAAGCTTTCTTT. Variable domain in full (rest from reference TRBV5-6 and TRBJ1-1): DAGVTQSPTHLIKTRGQQVTLRCSPKSGHDTVSWYQQALGQGPQFIFQYYEEEERQRGNFPDRFSGHQFPNYSSELNVNALLLGDSALYLCASSLGGGTNTEAFFGQGTRLTVV.

V is TRBV6-5 and J is TRBJ1-1, with TRBD1 as a possible D gene (6 bases). This CDR3 spans 13 amino acids. Germline-derived CDR1 and CDR2 are MNHEY and SVGAGI. V lost 5 bases to trimming and J lost 3 bases, with 10 bases between them. CDR3 DNA sequence: TGTGCCAGCAGTACAGGGTTGGACACTGAAGCTTTCTTT. It translates to CASSTGLDTEAFF.

J is TRBJ1-1 and V is TRBV18, with D uncertain. CDR3 length: 14 residues. Per the germline V gene, CDR1 is KGHSH and CDR2 is LQKENI. Trimming took 3 bases from V and 0 from J, leaving 8 bases between them. For the CDR3, the DNA is TGTGCCAGCTCACCTCTGGAGATGAACACTGAAGCTTTCTTT. Amino acid sequence: CASSPLEMNTEAFF.

V and J are TRBV4-1 and TRBJ1-1; the D is unclear. CDR3 size: 15 residues. Trimming left V 0 bases short and J 4 bases short, with 12 bases between. CDR1 is MGHRA and CDR2 is YSYEKL in the germline V gene. CDR3 loop: CASSQDAPSLTEAFF. In nucleotides, the CDR3 is TGCGCCAGCAGCCAAGATGCGCCGAGTCTCACTGAAGCTTTCTTT.

The chain is built from TRBV7-9 and TRBJ2-1; D not resolved. The CDR3 is made up of 15 amino acids. Germline V gives CDR1 SEHNR, CDR2 FQNEAQ (reference sequence). Trimming removed 7 bases from V and 0 bases from J, with 13 bases in between. This chain's CDR3 is CASIQVDGSYNEQFF. CDR3 nucleotide sequence: TGTGCCAGCATCCAGGTCGACGGCTCCTACAATGAGCAGTTCTTC.

This chain uses TRBV28 with TRBJ2-7; D is ambiguous. The CDR3 length is 15 residues. Trimming took 3 bases from V and 0 from J, leaving 12 bases between them. Germline lookup yields CDR1 MDHEN and CDR2 SYDVKM. CDR3 bases: TGTGCCAGCAGTTTGGGCGTCAGCTACTCCTACGAGCAGTACTTC. This translates into CASSLGVSYSYEQYF. Filled out from reference TRBV28 and TRBJ2-7, the complete variable domain reads DVKVTQSSRYLVKRTGEKVFLECVQDMDHENMFWYRQDPGLGLRLIYFSYDVKMKEKGDIPEGYSVSREKKERFSLILESASTNQTSMYLCASSLGVSYSYEQYFGPGTRLTVT.

The chain carries TRBV19 and TRBJ2-7; 7 positions match TRBD2. Per the germline V gene, CDR1 is LNHDA and CDR2 is SQIVND (reference sequence). V lost 5 bases to trimming and J lost 2 bases; unmatched junction nucleotides: 9. The CDR3 runs to 15 residues. The CDR3 spells CASSARLAVTYEQYF. The CDR3, as DNA: TGTGCCAGTAGTGCTAGACTAGCTGTGACCTACGAGCAGTACTTC.

This chain joins TRBV27 and TRBJ1-2, with 7 bases fitting TRBD1. This CDR3 spans 15 amino acids. CDR1 MNHEY and CDR2 SMNVEV come from the germline V gene (reference sequence). With V trimmed by 1 base and J by 1 base, 3 bases remained unmatched. CDR3 loop: CASSLLRDSNYGYTF. CDR3 nucleotides: TGTGCCAGCAGTTTATTAAGGGACAGTAACTATGGCTACACCTTC.

The chain uses TRBV14 and TRBJ1-1; no clear D. Per the germline V gene, CDR1 is SGHDN and CDR2 is FVKESK. V lost 1 base to trimming and J lost 5 bases, with 14 bases between them. This CDR3 comprises 15 residues. This chain's CDR3 is CASSQGRGLRTEAFF. The CDR3 DNA reads as TGTGCCAGCAGCCAAGGGCGGGGTTTAAGAACTGAAGCTTTCTTT.

In this sample, this clone turned up a few times. The CDR3 region has the DNA TGTGCCAGCAGCTCGACTAGCGAAGAGGGCGAGCAGTACTTC. Encoded protein: CASSSTSEEGEQYF. This chain uses TRBV7-9 with TRBJ2-7; TRBD2 aligns across 8 bases. The germline CDR1 and CDR2 sequences are SEHNR and FQNEAQ (reference sequence). Unmatched junction bases numbered 8, after V lost 4 bases and J lost 6 bases. The CDR3 has 14 amino acids. The variable domain in full, completed from reference TRBV7-9 and TRBJ2-7, reads DTGVSQNPRHKITKRGQNVTFRCDPISEHNRLYWYRQTLGQGPEFLTYFQNEAQLEKSRLLSDRFSAERPKGSFSTLEIQRTEQGDSAMYLCASSSTSEEGEQYFGPGTRLTVT.

This clone occurred a few times. The rearrangement links TRBV15 to TRBJ1-1; D gene uncertain. The germline gives CDR1 LNHNV, CDR2 YYDKDF (reference sequence). V shed 0 bases and J shed 4 bases, with 12 bases lying between them. This CDR3 comprises 15 residues. CDR3 region: CATSRDDFPGTEAFF. The CDR3 DNA reads as TGTGCCACCAGCAGAGACGACTTCCCTGGCACTGAAGCTTTCTTT.